What follows are 27 T cell receptor beta chains derived from one specimen sequenced in a study of blood T cells in healthy people across ages. Primed by a sample-barcoded 5' primer and a J-beta primer mix, a second PCR proceeded for about 6 to 11 cycles. TCRdb re-analysed the 5' RACE reads in MiXCR, keeping a single row per CDR3 protein. The sample holds about a million distinct CDR3 sequences; roughly 47% are singletons and the top ten take about 20%. What was sequenced was blood. The receptors were sampled from a woman in her sixties or seventies in good health.

The rearrangement joins TRBV18 to TRBJ2-6; no definite D call. The CDR3 totals 15 residues. In germline, CDR1 is KGHSH, CDR2 LQKENI. The ends were cut back, 1 base at V and 2 bases at J, with 6 bases in the middle. CDR3 in DNA: TGTGCCAGCTCACCACTAGAAACTGGGGCCAACGTCCTGACTTTC. The encoded protein is CASSPLETGANVLTF.

The rearrangement links TRBV25-1 to TRBJ2-7; D assignment may be TRBD1 or TRBD2 (6 bases each). Trimming took off 2 bases at V and 3 bases at J, with 14 bases between the two ends. The V gene's germline CDR1 is MGHDK and CDR2 SYGVNS. The CDR3 has 15 amino acids. The DNA of the CDR3 is TGTGCCAGCAGTGAAAAAGGGCGGGGACACTACGAGCAGTACTTC. As protein: CASSEKGRGHYEQYF.

This clonotype occurred a few times. The chain has TRBV2 and TRBJ1-4; no definite D call. In germline, CDR1 is SNHLY, CDR2 FYNNEI. V lost 4 bases, J lost 5 bases, and 11 bases lay in between. The CDR3 totals 14 residues. The CDR3 here is CASSVGRLNEKLFF. DNA for the CDR3: TGTGCCAGCAGTGTAGGGAGGCTCAATGAAAAACTGTTTTTT. Based on the CDR3 plus reference TRBV2 and TRBJ1-4, the full variable domain is EPEVTQTPSHQVTQMGQEVILRCVPISNHLYFYWYRQILGQKVEFLVSFYNNEISEKSEIFDDQFSVERPDGSNFTLKIRSTKLEDSAMYFCASSVGRLNEKLFFGSGTQLSVL.

This chain connects TRBV24-1 to TRBJ2-3, with D possibly matching TRBD2 (6 bases). This CDR3 is 14 amino acids long. Germline-derived CDR1 and CDR2 are KGHDR and SFDVKD. V was trimmed by 6 bases and J by 4 bases, leaving 13 bases between them. CDR3 nucleotides: TGTGCCACCAGTCGGCCGGGAGTTTCAGATACGCAGTATTTT. Translating gives CATSRPGVSDTQYF.

The rearrangement links TRBV2 to TRBJ1-2; TRBD1 matches 8 bases. The CDR3 runs to 16 residues. V trimming: 2 bases; J trimming: 3 bases; junction bases outside the gene matches: 8. Germline V gives CDR1 SNHLY, CDR2 FYNNEI. CDR3 region: CASSELRDRPDYGYTF. The CDR3 DNA reads TGTGCCAGCAGTGAACTGCGGGACAGGCCCGACTATGGCTACACCTTC.

The V and J genes are TRBV9 and TRBJ2-1; 8 bases match TRBD2. Germline lookup yields CDR1 SGDLS and CDR2 YYNGEE. There are 17 residues in the CDR3. Unmatched junction bases numbered 12, after V lost 7 bases and J lost 0 bases. The CDR3 nucleotides read TGTGCCAGCGGGCAACCAAGCGGGGGCCTCTCCTACAATGAGCAGTTCTTC. Translation gives CASGQPSGGLSYNEQFF. The variable domain in full, with the rest retrieved from reference TRBV9 and TRBJ2-1, is DSGVTQTPKHLITATGQRVTLRCSPRSGDLSVYWYQQSLDQGLQFLIQYYNGEERAKGNILERFSAQQFPDLHSELNLSSLELGDSALYFCASGQPSGGLSYNEQFFGPGTRLTVL.

The rearrangement links TRBV21-1 to TRBJ2-1; the table names TRBD2, a call not compared with the DNA. TRBV21-1 is shown as a pseudogene. This CDR3 is built from 17 residues. The CDR3 is CASSRPRGLSGYNEQFF. DNA for the CDR3: TGTGCCAGCAGCCGCCCGCGGGGCCTCTCGGGATACAATGAGCAGTTCTTC.

This clonotype has a handful of counts. The chain employs TRBV20-1 and TRBJ2-5; D is unclear. This CDR3 region has 12 residues. Trimming removed 3 bases at V and 4 bases at J, with 9 bases between. Germline CDR1 and CDR2: DFQATT and SNEGSKA (reference sequence). The CDR3 loop is CSASLFSETQYF. In DNA, the CDR3 is TGCAGTGCTAGCCTATTCTCAGAGACCCAGTACTTC.

The chain combines TRBV4-3 with TRBJ2-3, with 12 bases identical to TRBD2. Germline CDR1 and CDR2: LGHNA and YSLEER. The CDR3 has 18 amino acids. V shed 0 bases, J shed 0 bases, and the junction held 4 bases outside the gene matches. DNA of the CDR3: TGCGCCAGCAGCCAAGACACCGGGACTAGCGGGAGCACAGATACGCAGTATTTT. Its protein is CASSQDTGTSGSTDTQYF.

The J gene is TRBJ2-2, the V gene TRBV5-6, with no clear D. CDR1 and CDR2 (germline): SGHDT, YYEEEE. This CDR3 contains 15 residues. Trimming removed 2 bases from V and 0 bases from J, with 8 bases in between. The DNA of the CDR3 is TGTGCCAGCAGCTTTTACGGTTCGAACACCGGGGAGCTGTTTTTT. This gives the protein CASSFYGSNTGELFF.

This clonotype was observed a handful of times. The chain recombines TRBV4-1 with TRBJ2-7; 8 bases are a match to TRBD1. Unmatched junction bases numbered 7, after V lost 5 bases and J lost 4 bases. There are 14 residues in the CDR3. In germline, CDR1 is MGHRA, CDR2 YSYEKL. The CDR3 nucleotides read TGCGCCAGCAGCTCAGACAGGGGTCTTTACGAGCAGTACTTC. Its protein is CASSSDRGLYEQYF.

A remark on this clonotype: The junction and the germline gene differ at one end; a read error may be behind it. CDR3 in DNA: TGTGCCAGCAGTTACTCGGTTGTATCCTCCTACGTGCAGTACTTC. This encodes CASSYSVVSSYVQYF. The chain couples TRBV6-2 or TRBV6-3 to TRBJ2-7; unclear D gene. Germline lookup yields CDR1 MNHEY and CDR2 SVGEGT. There are 15 residues in the CDR3.

This rearrangement joins TRBV5-8 to TRBJ2-5, with D tentatively TRBD1 or TRBD2 (6 bases each). This CDR3 is built from 16 residues. The germline V gene encodes CDR1 SGHTS and CDR2 YDEGEE. V was clipped by 1 base and J by 5 bases, with 18 bases between them. The CDR3 sequence is CASSLPTGQGRETQYF. CDR3 nucleotide sequence: TGTGCCAGCAGCTTGCCAACGGGACAAGGGAGGGAGACCCAGTACTTC.

The chain's CDR3 is CASGLEEETQYF. DNA for the CDR3: TGTGCTAGTGGTTTGGAGGAAGAGACCCAGTACTTC. The rearrangement uses TRBV12-5 and TRBJ2-5, with no clear D. CDR1 is LGHNT, CDR2 FRNRAP, per germline. This CDR3 contains 12 residues. The ends were cut back, 1 base at V and 3 bases at J, with 3 bases in the middle.

The chain links TRBV20-1 to TRBJ1-2; D perhaps matches TRBD1 (5 bases). Per germline, CDR1 DFQATT and CDR2 SNEGSKA (reference sequence). CDR3 length equals 14 residues. Between the trimmed V and J ends, which lost 2 bases and 10 bases, there was a span of 20 bases. The CDR3 is CSARPPQGPRDYTF. Here the CDR3 DNA reads TGCAGTGCTAGACCCCCCCAGGGACCCCGGGACTACACCTTC.

The table lists this clonotype with a few counts. The rearrangement joins TRBV7-8 to TRBJ2-1; 8 bases align to TRBD2. CDR3 size: 15 residues. The V and J ends lost 3 bases and 6 bases, in that order; junction bases with no gene match: 7. Germline loops: CDR1 SGHVS, CDR2 FQNEAQ. CDR3 in DNA: TGTGCCAGCAGCTTTTGGCGGGAGGAGGGCAATGAGCAGTTCTTC. It encodes CASSFWREEGNEQFF.

V gene TRBV20-1 combines with J gene TRBJ2-1, with D maybe TRBD2 (6 bases). The J call may be mistaken, given a closer DNA end match to TRBJ2-7. Germline lookup yields CDR1 DFQATT and CDR2 SNEGSKA (reference sequence). This CDR3 contains 10 residues. CDR3 sequence (DNA): TGCACCTTCCTTAGCGGTGAGCAGTACTTC. Translating gives CTFLSGEQYF.

Of note for this clonotype: The junction differs from germline at one of its ends, possibly a read error. The rearrangement uses TRBV20-1 and TRBJ2-4, with D perhaps TRBD1 or TRBD2 (6 bases each). The CDR3 consists of 16 residues. Germline CDR1 reads DFQATT; CDR2 reads SNEGSKA (reference sequence). For the CDR3, the DNA is TGCAGTGCTACGCGCAGTGGGGGGCTAGCCAAAAACATTCGGTACTTC. As protein: CSATRSGGLAKNIRYF.

This clonotype was counted between two and nine times. The CDR3 loop reads CASSLIRTHEQFF. CDR3 DNA sequence: TGTGCCAGCAGCTTGATTAGGACCCATGAGCAGTTCTTC. This sequence joins TRBV5-7 and TRBJ2-1; no clear D. TRBV5-7 is known as an ORF, though its function is uncertain. With 1 base removed from V and 8 bases from J, the gap between germline ends came to 10 bases. The CDR3 totals 13 residues.

This clonotype was detected only a few times. The rearrangement joins TRBV4-1 to TRBJ2-5; the match to TRBD2 covers 10 bases. The V segment lost 4 bases and the J segment 5 bases; nucleotides outside the gene matches: 10. Germline V gene data show CDR1 as MGHRA and CDR2 as YSYEKL. This CDR3 comprises 16 residues. The CDR3 sequence is CASSLSGLADGETQYF. The CDR3 coding sequence is TGCGCCAGCAGCCTATCCGGACTAGCGGATGGGGAGACCCAGTACTTC.

The CDR3 sequence is CASSPGTAPYEQYF. CDR3 DNA: TGTGCCAGCAGCCCTGGGACAGCTCCTTACGAGCAGTACTTC. V is TRBV7-3 and J is TRBJ2-7, with TRBD1 identical over 7 bases. CDR3 length: 14 residues. The trim removed 5 bases at V and 4 bases at J, leaving 8 bases unmatched. The germline CDR1 and CDR2 sequences are SGHTA and FQGTGA.

The gene calls are TRBV29-1 and TRBJ2-1, with D perhaps matching TRBD1 (6 bases). V was cut by 1 base and J by 4 bases, with 14 bases left in between. The CDR3 is 15 residues long. Germline CDR1 reads SQVTM; CDR2 reads ANQGSEA. Here the CDR3 DNA reads TGCAGCGTTGAAGGGACAGAGTGGGGATACAATGAGCAGTTCTTC. It yields the protein CSVEGTEWGYNEQFF.

In its sample, this clonotype was seen once. Sequence at one end of the junction differs from germline and may be a read error. The J gene is TRBJ2-3, the V gene TRBV12-3 or TRBV12-4; maybe TRBD2 (5 bases). The CDR3 loop spans 15 amino acids. As DNA, the CDR3 is TGTGCCAGCAGGTGGAGCGGAATCCGCACAGATGCGCAATATTTT. This gives the protein CASRWSGIRTDAQYF.

The J gene is TRBJ2-1, the V gene TRBV4-1, with no clear D. Trimming pared 0 bases from V and 8 bases from J, leaving 5 bases between. Germline CDR1 MGHRA, CDR2 YSYEKL. The CDR3 is made up of 12 amino acids. This CDR3 reads CASSQEGDEQFF. Here the CDR3 DNA reads TGCGCCAGCAGCCAAGAAGGAGATGAGCAGTTCTTC.

This clonotype was detected a few times. The chain joins TRBV20-1 to TRBJ2-3; D not resolved. V dropped 0 bases and J dropped 1 base, with 20 bases sitting between them. Germline V gene sequence: CDR1 DFQATT, CDR2 SNEGSKA (reference sequence). The CDR3 spans 18 residues. The chain's CDR3 is CSARDTPLWRMRTDTQYF. The CDR3 region has the DNA TGCAGTGCTAGAGATACCCCCCTCTGGCGGATGCGCACAGATACGCAGTATTTT.

The table lists this clonotype with a few counts. The chain couples TRBV7-7 to TRBJ2-7, with TRBD2 as a possible D gene (5 bases). Germline values: CDR1 SSHAT, CDR2 FNYEAQ (reference sequence). V dropped 1 base and J dropped 4 bases, with 14 bases sitting between them. CDR3 length equals 15 residues. The CDR3 region is CASSLGAGKLYEQYF. The CDR3 DNA sequence: TGTGCCAGCAGCTTAGGGGCCGGGAAGCTATACGAGCAGTACTTC. The full variable domain, in which reference TRBV7-7 and TRBJ2-7 provide the parts outside the CDR3, is GAGVSQSPRYKVTKRGQDVTLRCDPISSHATLYWYQQALGQGPEFLTYFNYEAQPDKSGLPSDRFSAERPEGSISTLTIQRTEQRDSAMYRCASSLGAGKLYEQYFGPGTRLTVT.

This clonotype came up a few times. The chain recombines TRBV20-1 with TRBJ2-1; 16 bases are a match to TRBD2. The CDR3 has 20 amino acids. J was trimmed by 0 bases and V by 3 bases; bases with no gene match: 11. CDR1 is DFQATT, CDR2 SNEGSKA, per germline (reference sequence). The CDR3 nucleotides read TGCAGTGCTAGGGATCCGGGACTAGCGGGAGGGTTTATCTCCTACAATGAGCAGTTCTTC. Amino acids: CSARDPGLAGGFISYNEQFF.